This T cell receptor beta chain was found in a study of shared clonotypes between healthy human individuals. Study results and limitations: Against clonotypes common to all four donors, non-shared ones had lower generation probabilities. Donor scarcity curtailed the genetic and exposure-history diversity represented herein.

Under the authors' procedure: Junction-only immunoSEQ sequences carried no quality scores, so filtering differed. Produced via immunoSEQ multiplex PCR; TCRdb's table is partial and in-frame only. That table gives V, J and clone size, and the DNA gave D and trimming. This repertoire shows about 2.3 million clones, just under 95% found once; its top ten account for 0.37%. Free of recent acute infections or vaccinations, the donors were healthy HIV-negative adults. As concerns this clone: Antigen: not known.

The specimen was naive CD4+ T cells from PBMCs. Subset of the sample: CD45RA+ positively selected. This receptor was taken from a young man in good health. Some clones in this sample may be carry-over from other donors' samples.

The CDR3 is CASSQAPGQSYNEQFF. The DNA for the CDR3 is TGTGCCAGCAGCCAAGCCCCGGGACAGTCTTACAATGAGCAGTTCTTC. This chain joins TRBV14 and TRBJ2-1; 7 bases agree with TRBD1. Germline loops: CDR1 SGHDN, CDR2 FVKESK. J gave up 4 bases and V 1 base, and 7 bases lay outside the gene matches. The CDR3 contains 16 residues.